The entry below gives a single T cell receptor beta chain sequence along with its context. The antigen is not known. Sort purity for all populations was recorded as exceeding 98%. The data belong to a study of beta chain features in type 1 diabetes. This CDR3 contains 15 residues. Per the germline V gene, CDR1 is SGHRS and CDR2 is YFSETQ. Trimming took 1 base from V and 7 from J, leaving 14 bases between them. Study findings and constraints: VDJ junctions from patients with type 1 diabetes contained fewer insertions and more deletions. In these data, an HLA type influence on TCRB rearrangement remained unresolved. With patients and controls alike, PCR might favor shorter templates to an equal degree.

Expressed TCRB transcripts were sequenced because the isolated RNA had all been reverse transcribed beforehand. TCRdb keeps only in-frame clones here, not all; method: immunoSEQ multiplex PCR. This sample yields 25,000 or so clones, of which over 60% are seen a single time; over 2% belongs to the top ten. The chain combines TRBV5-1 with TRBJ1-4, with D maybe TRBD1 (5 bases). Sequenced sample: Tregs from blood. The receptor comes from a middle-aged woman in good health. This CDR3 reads CASSLSRDGSEKLFF. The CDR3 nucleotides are TGCGCCAGCAGCTTGAGTCGGGACGGGAGTGAAAAACTGTTTTTT. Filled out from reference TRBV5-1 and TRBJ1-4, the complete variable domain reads KAGVTQTPRYLIKTRGQQVTLSCSPISGHRSVSWYQQTPGQGLQFLFEYFSETQRNKGNFPGRFSGRQFSNSRSEMNVSTLELGDSALYLCASSLSRDGSEKLFFGSGTQLSVL.